The clone carrying this T cell receptor (beta chain) has a handful of counts. No antigen is known for it. The authors drew about 9.5 milliliters of peripheral blood from each donor. This CDR3 region has 14 residues. The germline V gene has CDR1 SNHLY and CDR2 FYNNEI. V lost 4 bases, J lost 2 bases, and 11 bases lay in between. The data stem from a study of blood T cells in healthy people across ages. Broader study findings: A strong correlation was found between TCR beta diversity and the percentage of naive T cells.

Combining a sample-barcoded 5' primer with a J-beta primer mix, a second PCR ran for roughly 6 to 12 cycles. Carrying 12 random nucleotides, a template-switch adaptor labeled each individual cDNA molecule. TCRdb processed the 5' RACE reads anew with MiXCR; each CDR3 protein has one entry. The sample records roughly 2 million distinct CDR3 sequences, about 49% being singletons. The sequenced sample was blood. This receptor was taken from a woman in her 40s in good health. This rearrangement joins TRBV2 to TRBJ1-2; D not resolved. CDR3 loop: CASSVVTVNYGYTF. The CDR3 nucleotides are TGTGCCAGCAGTGTGGTAACAGTCAACTATGGCTACACCTTC. Full variable domain (outside the CDR3, taken from reference TRBV2 and TRBJ1-2): EPEVTQTPSHQVTQMGQEVILRCVPISNHLYFYWYRQILGQKVEFLVSFYNNEISEKSEIFDDQFSVERPDGSNFTLKIRSTKLEDSAMYFCASSVVTVNYGYTFGSGTRLTVV.